This T cell receptor beta chain was sequenced for a study of early T cells in non-severe SARS-CoV-2 infection. The junction had 10 bases not matched to a gene; V was cut back by 4 bases and J by 4 bases. The CDR3 is 17 residues long. TCRdb processed the 5' RACE reads anew with MiXCR; each CDR3 protein has one entry. The sample contains about 52,000 distinct CDR3 sequences, 7% to 10% of which appear only once. Many counts were recorded for this clonotype. Sequencing used whole blood. The receptor's source is an adult who was a healthcare worker with PCR-confirmed SARS-CoV-2 infection or an uninfected control (not recorded which). The chain uses TRBV12-3 or TRBV12-4 and TRBJ2-3; 11 nucleotides match TRBD2. The CDR3 DNA is TGTGCCAGCAGTTCTGGAACTAGCGGGAGTTCGGCAGATACGCAGTATTTT. Residues: CASSSGTSGSSADTQYF.